The source of this TCR beta chain is a study of cytomegalovirus exposure and HLA in healthy donors. A word on this clone: Its target is not known.

Primers for the PCR totalled 60 Vbeta and 13 Jbeta. Measured with immunoSEQ multiplex PCR; TCRdb has only the in-frame clones, and not every one. The sample contains approximately 190,000 clones, approximately 80% of which appear only once. Regarding the study as a whole: A later analysis reportedly identified an Asian-associated ancestry cluster as carrying fewer N-insertions than the approximately 670-donor mean. Associated with cytomegalovirus, according to the listing, were around 160 TCR beta chains. Indistinguishable V segments such as TRBV6-2 and TRBV6-3 were excluded.

Germline V CDR1 and CDR2: LGHNT, FRNRAP. There are 11 residues in the CDR3. The clonotype originates from a woman between 18 and 30 years old in good health and CMV-seropositive. V and J are TRBV12-5 and TRBJ2-5; TRBD1 agrees at 7 bases. Sequencing was carried out using PBMCs. This CDR3 reads CGVGTEETQYF. DNA of the CDR3: TGTGGGGTAGGGACAGAAGAGACCCAGTACTTC.